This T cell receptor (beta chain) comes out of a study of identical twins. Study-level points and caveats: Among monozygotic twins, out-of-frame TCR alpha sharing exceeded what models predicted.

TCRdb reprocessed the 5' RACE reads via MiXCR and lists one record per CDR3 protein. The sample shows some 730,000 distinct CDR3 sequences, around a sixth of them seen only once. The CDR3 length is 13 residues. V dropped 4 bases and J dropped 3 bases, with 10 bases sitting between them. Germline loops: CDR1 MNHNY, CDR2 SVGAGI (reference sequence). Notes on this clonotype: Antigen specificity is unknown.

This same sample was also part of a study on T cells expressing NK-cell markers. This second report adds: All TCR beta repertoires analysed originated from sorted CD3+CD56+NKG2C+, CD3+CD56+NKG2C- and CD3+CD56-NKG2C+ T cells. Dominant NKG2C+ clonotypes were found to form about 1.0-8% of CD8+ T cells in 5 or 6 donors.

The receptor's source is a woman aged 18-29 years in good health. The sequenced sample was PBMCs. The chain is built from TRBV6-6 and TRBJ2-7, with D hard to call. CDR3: CASSSELGYEQYF. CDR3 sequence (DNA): TGTGCCAGCAGTTCGGAACTTGGCTACGAGCAGTACTTC.